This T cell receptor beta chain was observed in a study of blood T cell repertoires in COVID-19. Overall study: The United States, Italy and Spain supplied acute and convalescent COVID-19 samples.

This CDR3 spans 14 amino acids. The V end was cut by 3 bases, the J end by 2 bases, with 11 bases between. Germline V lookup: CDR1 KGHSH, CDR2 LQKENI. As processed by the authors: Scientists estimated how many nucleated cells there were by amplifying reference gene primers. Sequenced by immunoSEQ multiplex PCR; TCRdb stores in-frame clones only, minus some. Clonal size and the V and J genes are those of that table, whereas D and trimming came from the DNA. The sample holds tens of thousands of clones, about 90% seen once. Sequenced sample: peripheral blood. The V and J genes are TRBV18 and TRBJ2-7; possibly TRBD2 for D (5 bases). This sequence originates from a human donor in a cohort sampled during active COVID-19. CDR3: CASSPTATTYEQYF. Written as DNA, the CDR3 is TGTGCCAGCTCACCGACGGCGACTACCTACGAGCAGTACTTC.